Listed below are T cell receptor beta chains from one sample, sequenced in a study of CD8+ T cells in alopecia areata. Profiled with immunoSEQ multiplex PCR; TCRdb holds only in-frame clones, not every one. Of about 170,000 clones in the sample, about 70% are singletons; the top ten hold roughly 11%. The sequenced sample was CD8+ T cells sorted from blood, obtained at week 0. The receptors were sampled from a human donor with alopecia areata. CDR3s leave out the opening cysteine and the closing phenylalanine or tryptophan. A D gene is named only where the DNA matches it firmly.

>TRBJ2-1|TRBV5-6|NA
ASSLVAGDGGPFYEQF
>TRBJ2-3|TRBV5-1|NA
ASSLEGMRGASTDTQY
>TRBJ2-1|TRBV27|NA
ASSLSLAGEPHEQF
>TRBJ1-5|TRBV6-1|NA
ATLRMKPSNQPQH
>TRBJ2-1|TRBV7-9|TRBD1
ASSLTNRDRAHEQF
>TRBJ2-6|TRBV4-2|NA
ASSQEGPGANVLT
>TRBJ1-5|TRBV13|TRBD1
ASSLGQGAQH
>TRBJ1-1|TRBV27|NA
ASSLVENTEAF
>TRBJ2-1|TRBV5-1|TRBD2
ASSYGGGNEQF
>TRBJ1-1|TRBV5-1|NA
ASSSIQENTEAF
>TRBJ1-2|TRBV27|NA
ASSLNPRPRDGYT
>TRBJ1-3|TRBV7-9|NA
ASSFFTGESGNTIY
>TRBJ2-1|TRBV2|NA
ASSVSPEGTNEQF
>TRBJ1-2|TRBV4-2|TRBD1
ASSHPQGGVAYGYT
>TRBJ2-1|TRBV13|NA
AISRQSGGVNEQF
>TRBJ1-5|TRBV2|NA
ASRAGYQPQH
>TRBJ1-2|TRBV29-1|NA
SVEDRGYGYT
>TRBJ1-2|TRBV2|NA
ARREDSSYGYT